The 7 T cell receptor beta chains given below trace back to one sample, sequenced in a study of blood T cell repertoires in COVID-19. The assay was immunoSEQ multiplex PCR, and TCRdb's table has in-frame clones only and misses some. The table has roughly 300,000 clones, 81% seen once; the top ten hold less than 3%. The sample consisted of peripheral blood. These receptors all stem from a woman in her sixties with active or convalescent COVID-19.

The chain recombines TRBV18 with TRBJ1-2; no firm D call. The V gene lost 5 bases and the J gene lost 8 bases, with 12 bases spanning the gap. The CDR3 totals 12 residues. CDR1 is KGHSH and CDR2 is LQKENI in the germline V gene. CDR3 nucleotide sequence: TGTGCCAGCTCAGGGGAGGGCCAAGGCTACACCTTC. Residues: CASSGEGQGYTF.

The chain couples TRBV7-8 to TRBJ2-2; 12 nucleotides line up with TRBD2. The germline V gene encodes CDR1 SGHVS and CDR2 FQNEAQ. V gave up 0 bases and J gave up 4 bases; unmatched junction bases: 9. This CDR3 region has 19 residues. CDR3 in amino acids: CASSLALTASGGATGELFF. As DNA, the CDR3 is TGTGCCAGCAGCTTAGCGCTCACGGCTAGCGGGGGGGCCACCGGGGAGCTGTTTTTT.

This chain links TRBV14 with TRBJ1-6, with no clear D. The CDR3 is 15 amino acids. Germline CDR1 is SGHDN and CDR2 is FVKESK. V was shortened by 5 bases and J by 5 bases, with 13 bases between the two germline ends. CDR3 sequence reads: CASSRARVNNSPLHF. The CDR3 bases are TGTGCCAGCAGCAGAGCCCGGGTGAATAATTCACCCCTCCACTTT.

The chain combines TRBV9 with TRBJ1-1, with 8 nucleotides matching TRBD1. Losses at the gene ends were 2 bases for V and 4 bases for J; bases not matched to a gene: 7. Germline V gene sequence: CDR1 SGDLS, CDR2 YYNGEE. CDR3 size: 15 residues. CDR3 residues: CASSVQGARGTEAFF. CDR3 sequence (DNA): TGTGCCAGCAGCGTCCAGGGGGCGCGTGGCACTGAAGCTTTCTTT. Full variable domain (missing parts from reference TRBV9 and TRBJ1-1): DSGVTQTPKHLITATGQRVTLRCSPRSGDLSVYWYQQSLDQGLQFLIQYYNGEERAKGNILERFSAQQFPDLHSELNLSSLELGDSALYFCASSVQGARGTEAFFGQGTRLTVV.

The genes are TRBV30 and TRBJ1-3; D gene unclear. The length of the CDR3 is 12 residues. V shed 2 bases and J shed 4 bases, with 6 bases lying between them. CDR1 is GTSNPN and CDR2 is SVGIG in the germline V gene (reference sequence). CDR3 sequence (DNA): TGTGCCTGGAGTTTTCAGGGAAACACCATATATTTT. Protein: CAWSFQGNTIYF.

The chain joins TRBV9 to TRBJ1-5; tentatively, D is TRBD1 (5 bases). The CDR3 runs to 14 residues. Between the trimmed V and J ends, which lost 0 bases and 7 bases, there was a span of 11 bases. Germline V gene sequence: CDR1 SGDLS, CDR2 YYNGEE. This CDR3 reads CASSVGQTRQPQHF. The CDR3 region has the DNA TGTGCCAGCAGCGTAGGACAGACCCGGCAGCCCCAGCATTTT.

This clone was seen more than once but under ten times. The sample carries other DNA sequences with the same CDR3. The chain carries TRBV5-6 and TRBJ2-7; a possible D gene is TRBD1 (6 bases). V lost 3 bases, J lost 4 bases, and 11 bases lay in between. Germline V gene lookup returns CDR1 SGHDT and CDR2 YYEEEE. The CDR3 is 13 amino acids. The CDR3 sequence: CASSSTGRYEQYF. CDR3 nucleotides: TGTGCCAGCAGCTCGACAGGAAGATACGAGCAGTACTTC.